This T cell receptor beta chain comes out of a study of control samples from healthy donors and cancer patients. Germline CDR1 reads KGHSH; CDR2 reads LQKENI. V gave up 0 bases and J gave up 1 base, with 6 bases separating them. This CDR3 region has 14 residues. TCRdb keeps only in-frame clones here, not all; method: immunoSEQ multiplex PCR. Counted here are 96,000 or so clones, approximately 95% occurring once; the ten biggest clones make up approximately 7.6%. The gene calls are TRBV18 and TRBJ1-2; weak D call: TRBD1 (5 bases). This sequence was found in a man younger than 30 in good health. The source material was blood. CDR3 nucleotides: TGTGCCAGCTCACCACCGACAGATAACTATGGCTACACCTTC. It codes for CASSPPTDNYGYTF.